This T cell receptor (beta chain) came from a study of blood T cell repertoires in COVID-19 (dated by TCRdb to between 2020 and 2021). Regarding the study in general: Samples from collaborators originated in the United States, Italy and Spain and spanned both the acute and convalescent phases of COVID-19. The repertoires were made available in a free public database intended to serve as a resource for research on the immune response to SARS-CoV-2. The prospective study material was composed of cDNA or gDNA derived from T cells, B-cell-depleted T cells, or PBMCs. Sample metadata almost always included a de-identified subject ID, COVID-19 status, age in years and sex. Subjects who had been exposed to COVID-19, were actively infected with it, or had recovered from it provided the deeply sampled blood TCRbeta repertoires that made up the dataset. Samples were obtained from the ongoing ImmuneRACE study (first 160 participants) and from about 1,300 subjects provided by 6 global collaborators. Where available, HLA class I and class II types were obtained from metadata supplied by the sample provider rather than from assay-based typing. What the research found in general, with its limitations: The amount of clinical and demographic metadata varied by source and participant and was provided uncurated.

Including cysteine and phenylalanine, the CDR3 has 15 amino acids. Only the CDR3 DNA stays, 45 bases, in frame from base 1. From a lookup of the germline V gene, CDR1 and CDR2 are MNHEY and SVGAGI. V is pruned by 2 bases and J by 5 bases, leaving 6 bases of the junction without a gene match. As to this clone: Its binding antigen is unknown. It has no much larger one-base neighbor in the sample; base qualities were not kept.

One collaborating source in Seattle enrolled patients while the patients were actively infected and followed the patients over time throughout the course of disease. Whole blood was collected in K2EDTA tubes by collaborating institutions according to the institutions' own protocols. For TCRbeta analysis, collaborators shipped samples in one of three forms: frozen whole blood, isolated PBMCs, or DNA extracted from either of those sample types. TCRbeta CDR3 regions were amplified from genomic DNA by means of the immunoSEQ Assay, a bias-controlled multiplex PCR. On the authors' methods: Within the assay, amplification of reference gene primers was used to estimate how many nucleated cells each sample contained. To quantify the absolute abundance of each unique TCRbeta CDR3 rearrangement, sequence reads were collapsed and filtered. Productive Simpson clonality was computed per sample as the square root of Simpson's diversity index over productive rearrangements. The source is immuneACCESS, and TCRdb retained only in-frame sequences with V and J called. Part of the clones is not carried over; for the studies checked, unresolved V genes explain less than half of this, and the remainder is unexplained. Clonal size and the V and J genes are those of that table, whereas D and trimming came from the DNA. This sample has around 180,000 clones in its table, and approximately 80% of those were observed once. The biggest ten clones account for 9.5% to 15% of the sample.

This receptor was obtained from a woman of 80 years or more with COVID-19, enrolled during active disease. Rearrangement joined TRBV6-5 to TRBJ2-5; 9 junctional bases match TRBD2. The sample was peripheral blood. The CDR3 here reads CASSYVAGVRETQYF. DNA sequence: TGTGCCAGCAGTTACGTAGCGGGAGTGAGGGAGACCCAGTACTTC.